This is a list of T cell receptor beta chains from one sample in a study of radiotherapy plus CTLA-4 blockade in lung cancer. Data came from immunoSEQ multiplex PCR; TCRdb stores just in-frame clones and leaves some out. The data contain around 45,000 clones, around 72% of them singletons. Sample: peripheral blood, taken from a patient treated with radiotherapy plus ipilimumab. The receptors were sampled from a human donor with non-small cell lung cancer who had a complete response to radiotherapy plus ipilimumab. Each CDR3 is given with its conserved first and last residue. D genes are given only for firm matches. Rows give clone size only sometimes, using once, few, many, or a class for an expanded clone.

j_call: TRBJ2-7; d_call: -; v_call: TRBV30; clone_size: -; cdr3_aa: CAWSVLGDGYEQYF; cdr3_nt: TGTGCCTGGAGTGTTTTAGGGGATGGGTACGAGCAGTACTTC
j_call: TRBJ1-5; d_call: -; v_call: TRBV6-5; clone_size: -; cdr3_aa: CASSRQFNQPQHF; cdr3_nt: TGTGCCAGCAGTCGACAGTTCAATCAGCCCCAGCATTTT
j_call: TRBJ2-6; d_call: -; v_call: TRBV30; clone_size: few; cdr3_aa: CAWSFGVLSGANVLTF; cdr3_nt: TGTGCCTGGAGTTTCGGGGTTTTGTCTGGGGCCAACGTCCTGACTTTC
j_call: TRBJ2-7; d_call: TRBD2; v_call: TRBV28; clone_size: few; cdr3_aa: CASSFPAGSYEQYF; cdr3_nt: TGTGCCAGCAGTTTTCCAGCGGGGTCCTACGAGCAGTACTTC
j_call: TRBJ1-2; d_call: -; v_call: TRBV28; clone_size: few; cdr3_aa: CASSPGFGYTF; cdr3_nt: TGTGCCAGCAGTCCAGGGTTTGGCTACACCTTC
j_call: TRBJ2-7; d_call: -; v_call: TRBV7-8; clone_size: -; cdr3_aa: CASSLYPAYEQYF; cdr3_nt: TGTGCCAGCAGCTTATACCCAGCCTACGAGCAGTACTTC
j_call: TRBJ1-3; d_call: -; v_call: TRBV4-3; clone_size: -; cdr3_aa: CASSQDSGSGNTIYF; cdr3_nt: TGCGCCAGCAGCCAAGACAGCGGGTCTGGAAACACCATATATTTT
j_call: TRBJ2-5; d_call: -; v_call: TRBV25-1; clone_size: -; cdr3_aa: CASSGVQRRMTQYF; cdr3_nt: TGTGCCAGCAGTGGGGTACAAAGGAGAATGACCCAGTACTTC
j_call: TRBJ1-1; d_call: -; v_call: TRBV6-5; clone_size: -; cdr3_aa: CASSSPTGVNTEAFF; cdr3_nt: TGTGCCAGCAGTTCCCCCACCGGAGTGAACACTGAAGCTTTCTTT
j_call: TRBJ1-2; d_call: -; v_call: TRBV11-2; clone_size: -; cdr3_aa: CASSLGYTTGRGTF; cdr3_nt: TGTGCCAGCAGCTTAGGATATACTACAGGGAGGGGAACCTTC
j_call: TRBJ1-2; d_call: TRBD1; v_call: TRBV7-2; clone_size: once; cdr3_aa: CASSPGTGGNANYGYTF; cdr3_nt: TGTGCCAGCAGCCCTGGGACAGGGGGCAATGCTAACTATGGCTACACCTTC
j_call: TRBJ1-2; d_call: TRBD1; v_call: TRBV6-1; clone_size: -; cdr3_aa: CASSDHRGPYGYTF; cdr3_nt: TGTGCCAGCAGCGACCACAGGGGGCCCTATGGCTACACCTTC
j_call: TRBJ1-5; d_call: -; v_call: TRBV30; clone_size: -; cdr3_aa: CAWSQGIYQPQHF; cdr3_nt: TGTGCCTGGAGTCAGGGCATTTATCAGCCCCAGCATTTT
j_call: TRBJ2-1; d_call: -; v_call: TRBV27; clone_size: few; cdr3_aa: CASSWVRGIEEQFF; cdr3_nt: TGTGCCAGCAGTTGGGTAAGGGGAATCGAAGAGCAGTTCTTC
j_call: TRBJ1-4; d_call: TRBD1; v_call: TRBV28; clone_size: few; cdr3_aa: CASRRDRGFLANEKLFF; cdr3_nt: TGTGCCAGCAGGCGGGACAGGGGTTTTTTGGCTAATGAAAAACTGTTTTTT
j_call: TRBJ1-2; d_call: TRBD1; v_call: TRBV7-9; clone_size: -; cdr3_aa: CASRPGQNYGYTF; cdr3_nt: TGTGCCAGCAGGCCGGGACAGAACTATGGCTACACCTTC
j_call: TRBJ2-1; d_call: TRBD2; v_call: TRBV10-1; clone_size: -; cdr3_aa: CASSEGTSGHNEQFF; cdr3_nt: TGCGCCAGCAGTGAAGGGACTAGCGGACACAATGAGCAGTTCTTC
j_call: TRBJ2-2; d_call: -; v_call: TRBV27; clone_size: -; cdr3_aa: CASSTSQLSGELFF; cdr3_nt: TGTGCCAGCAGTACTTCACAGCTTTCCGGGGAGCTGTTTTTT
j_call: TRBJ1-2; d_call: TRBD1; v_call: TRBV4-1; clone_size: -; cdr3_aa: CASQYRSTGNYGYTF; cdr3_nt: TGCGCCAGCCAATATAGATCGACAGGGAACTATGGCTACACCTTC
j_call: TRBJ1-3; d_call: TRBD1; v_call: TRBV2; clone_size: -; cdr3_aa: CASQTGDGGGNTIYF; cdr3_nt: TGTGCCAGCCAAACAGGGGATGGAGGTGGAAACACCATATATTTT
j_call: TRBJ2-1; d_call: TRBD2; v_call: TRBV7-9; clone_size: -; cdr3_aa: CASSLPPQRGYNEQFF; cdr3_nt: TGTGCCAGCAGCTTACCCCCCCAGCGGGGCTACAATGAGCAGTTCTTC
j_call: TRBJ2-1; d_call: TRBD2; v_call: TRBV5-1; clone_size: -; cdr3_aa: CASSLAGFYNEQFF; cdr3_nt: TGCGCCAGCAGTCTAGCGGGATTCTACAATGAGCAGTTCTTC
j_call: TRBJ1-6; d_call: TRBD1; v_call: TRBV10-1; clone_size: -; cdr3_aa: CASSAGTGNNSPLHF; cdr3_nt: TGCGCCAGCAGTGCCGGGACAGGGAATAATTCACCCCTCCACTTT
j_call: TRBJ1-3; d_call: TRBD1; v_call: TRBV19; clone_size: few; cdr3_aa: CASRRDRAATIYF; cdr3_nt: TGTGCCAGTAGACGGGACAGGGCCGCCACCATATATTTT
j_call: TRBJ1-2; d_call: TRBD1; v_call: TRBV6-5; clone_size: -; cdr3_aa: CASSYRQGANYGYTF; cdr3_nt: TGTGCCAGCAGTTACCGACAGGGGGCTAACTATGGCTACACCTTC
j_call: TRBJ2-3; d_call: -; v_call: TRBV7-9; clone_size: few; cdr3_aa: CASSSQGTDTQYF; cdr3_nt: TGTGCCAGCAGCTCCCAGGGGACAGATACGCAGTATTTT
j_call: TRBJ2-7; d_call: -; v_call: TRBV6-1; clone_size: -; cdr3_aa: CASITTGTSYEQYF; cdr3_nt: TGTGCCAGCATTACGACAGGTACCTCCTACGAGCAGTACTTC
j_call: TRBJ2-7; d_call: TRBD2; v_call: TRBV12-5; clone_size: few; cdr3_aa: CASKRLAASEQYF; cdr3_nt: TGTGCTAGTAAGAGACTAGCGGCAAGCGAGCAGTACTTC
j_call: TRBJ2-2; d_call: TRBD1; v_call: TRBV7-2; clone_size: -; cdr3_aa: CASSLARGRTGELFF; cdr3_nt: TGTGCCAGCAGCTTAGCGAGGGGGCGGACCGGGGAGCTGTTTTTT
j_call: TRBJ1-2; d_call: TRBD1; v_call: TRBV27; clone_size: -; cdr3_aa: CASSHGTGNYGYTF; cdr3_nt: TGTGCCAGCAGTCACGGGACAGGGAACTATGGCTACACCTTC
j_call: TRBJ2-7; d_call: -; v_call: TRBV7-9; clone_size: few; cdr3_aa: CASSLTGYEQYF; cdr3_nt: TGTGCCAGCAGCCTAACGGGCTACGAGCAGTACTTC
j_call: TRBJ2-3; d_call: TRBD1; v_call: TRBV7-2; clone_size: -; cdr3_aa: CASSQGTGADTQYF; cdr3_nt: TGTGCCAGCAGCCAAGGGACAGGGGCAGATACGCAGTATTTT
j_call: TRBJ2-7; d_call: TRBD1; v_call: TRBV19; clone_size: -; cdr3_aa: CASSTRTGPSPYEQYF; cdr3_nt: TGTGCCAGTAGTACTCGGACAGGTCCTTCGCCCTACGAGCAGTACTTC
j_call: TRBJ2-7; d_call: -; v_call: TRBV2; clone_size: -; cdr3_aa: CASSDQANPYEQYF; cdr3_nt: TGTGCCAGCAGTGACCAGGCCAATCCCTACGAGCAGTACTTC
j_call: TRBJ1-5; d_call: -; v_call: TRBV6-1; clone_size: -; cdr3_aa: CASSEASGVNQPQHF; cdr3_nt: TGTGCCAGCAGTGAAGCGTCAGGTGTCAATCAGCCCCAGCATTTT
j_call: TRBJ1-1; d_call: -; v_call: TRBV19; clone_size: -; cdr3_aa: CASSIGGALHTEAFF; cdr3_nt: TGTGCCAGTAGTATAGGCGGGGCCCTCCACACTGAAGCTTTCTTT
j_call: TRBJ1-2; d_call: TRBD1; v_call: TRBV2; clone_size: -; cdr3_aa: CASSSGQGAPRYGYTF; cdr3_nt: TGTGCCAGCAGCTCCGGACAGGGGGCGCCGCGCTATGGCTACACCTTC
j_call: TRBJ1-5; d_call: -; v_call: TRBV5-1; clone_size: -; cdr3_aa: CASSSTGGDQPQHF; cdr3_nt: TGCGCCAGCAGCTCAACCGGGGGTGATCAGCCCCAGCATTTT
j_call: TRBJ2-3; d_call: TRBD2; v_call: TRBV5-1; clone_size: -; cdr3_aa: CASKYLAGRTSTDTQYF; cdr3_nt: TGCGCCAGCAAGTATCTAGCGGGTCGCACTAGCACAGATACGCAGTATTTT
j_call: TRBJ2-5; d_call: TRBD2; v_call: TRBV30; clone_size: -; cdr3_aa: CAWRRGAQETQYF; cdr3_nt: TGTGCCTGGAGGCGGGGGGCCCAAGAGACCCAGTACTTC
j_call: TRBJ2-1; d_call: TRBD2; v_call: TRBV5-1; clone_size: -; cdr3_aa: CASGGTSSYNEQFF; cdr3_nt: TGCGCCAGCGGAGGGACTAGCAGTTACAATGAGCAGTTCTTC
j_call: TRBJ2-7; d_call: -; v_call: TRBV13; clone_size: -; cdr3_aa: CASSQGVGEQYF; cdr3_nt: TGTGCCAGCAGCCAAGGGGTGGGCGAGCAGTACTTC
j_call: TRBJ2-3; d_call: -; v_call: TRBV5-6; clone_size: -; cdr3_aa: CASSLRTPVRWGTQYF; cdr3_nt: TGTGCCAGCAGCTTGCGGACACCGGTCAGATGGGGTACGCAGTATTTT
j_call: TRBJ1-1; d_call: -; v_call: TRBV2; clone_size: -; cdr3_aa: CASSDRGNTEAFF; cdr3_nt: TGTGCCAGCAGTGACAGGGGGAACACTGAAGCTTTCTTT
j_call: TRBJ1-5; d_call: TRBD1; v_call: TRBV6-1; clone_size: -; cdr3_aa: CASSWGQGINQPQHF; cdr3_nt: TGTGCCAGCAGTTGGGGACAGGGAATCAATCAGCCCCAGCATTTT
j_call: TRBJ1-4; d_call: TRBD1; v_call: TRBV4-1; clone_size: -; cdr3_aa: CASSQEGQNNEKLFF; cdr3_nt: TGCGCCAGCAGCCAAGAGGGACAGAATAATGAAAAACTGTTTTTT
j_call: TRBJ1-1; d_call: -; v_call: TRBV11-2; clone_size: -; cdr3_aa: CASSLVVGGATEAFF; cdr3_nt: TGTGCCAGCAGCTTAGTAGTGGGGGGGGCCACTGAAGCTTTCTTT
j_call: TRBJ2-5; d_call: -; v_call: TRBV25-1; clone_size: -; cdr3_aa: CASTSAGQETQYF; cdr3_nt: TGTGCCAGCACGTCGGCAGGGCAAGAGACCCAGTACTTC
j_call: TRBJ2-3; d_call: -; v_call: TRBV7-9; clone_size: once; cdr3_aa: CASRRSGGTDTQYF; cdr3_nt: TGTGCCAGCAGGAGATCGGGGGGCACAGATACGCAGTATTTT
j_call: TRBJ1-6; d_call: TRBD1; v_call: TRBV7-2; clone_size: -; cdr3_aa: CASSLRSQGNSPLHF; cdr3_nt: TGTGCCAGCAGCTTAAGGTCACAGGGGAATTCACCCCTCCACTTT
j_call: TRBJ1-2; d_call: -; v_call: TRBV6-5; clone_size: -; cdr3_aa: CASSYFGAYGYTF; cdr3_nt: TGTGCCAGCAGTTACTTCGGTGCCTATGGCTACACCTTC
j_call: TRBJ2-5; d_call: -; v_call: TRBV5-4; clone_size: -; cdr3_aa: CASSVYRVGETQYF; cdr3_nt: TGTGCCAGCAGCGTTTACAGGGTAGGGGAGACCCAGTACTTC
j_call: TRBJ2-6; d_call: TRBD1; v_call: TRBV5-1; clone_size: once; cdr3_aa: CASSSRTGAGANVLTF; cdr3_nt: TGCGCCAGCAGCTCGAGGACAGGGGCTGGGGCCAACGTCCTGACTTTC